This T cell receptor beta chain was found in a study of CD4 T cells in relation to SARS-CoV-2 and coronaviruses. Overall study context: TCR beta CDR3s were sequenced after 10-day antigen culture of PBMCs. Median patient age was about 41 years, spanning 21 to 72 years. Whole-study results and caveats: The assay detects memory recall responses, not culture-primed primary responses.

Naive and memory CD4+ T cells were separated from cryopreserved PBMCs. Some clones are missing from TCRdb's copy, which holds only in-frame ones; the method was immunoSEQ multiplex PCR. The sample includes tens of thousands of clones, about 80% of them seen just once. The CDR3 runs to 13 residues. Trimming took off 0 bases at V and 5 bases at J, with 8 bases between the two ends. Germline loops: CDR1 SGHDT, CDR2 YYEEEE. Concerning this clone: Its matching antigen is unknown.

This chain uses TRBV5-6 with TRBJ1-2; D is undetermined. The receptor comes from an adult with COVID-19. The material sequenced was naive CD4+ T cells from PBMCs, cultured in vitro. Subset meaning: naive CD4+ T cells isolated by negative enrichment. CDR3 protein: CASSLDQIYGYTF. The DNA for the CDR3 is TGTGCCAGCAGCTTGGATCAGATTTATGGCTACACCTTC.